Listed below are T cell receptor beta chains from one sample, sequenced in a study of vaccination and CD4 T cells after COVID-19. TCRdb reanalysed the PCR reads using MiXCR and keeps one entry per CDR3 protein. The repertoire holds roughly 25,000 distinct CDR3 sequences, with under 60% as singletons. This material consisted of CD4+ T cells from blood, taken before SARS-CoV-2 vaccination. Receptor source: a human donor who had recovered from COVID-19. Both conserved end residues are part of each CDR3. The D gene is left open where the match is weak. Expanded clones are given a class, and other clones once, few, many or no size at all.

CDR3aa: CASSTELTQGRQETQYF; CDR3nt: TGTGCCAGCAGTACTGAACTCACCCAGGGTAGGCAAGAGACCCAGTACTTC; j_gene: TRBJ2-5; v_gene: TRBV6-1; d_gene: NA; abundance: few
CDR3aa: CASSPTGVTDTQYF; CDR3nt: TGCGCCAGCAGCCCTACGGGGGTCACAGATACGCAGTATTTT; j_gene: TRBJ2-3; v_gene: TRBV4-1; d_gene: NA; abundance: NA
CDR3aa: CASSLLQEGTGELFF; CDR3nt: TGCGCCAGCAGCTTGCTCCAGGAGGGGACCGGGGAGCTGTTTTTT; j_gene: TRBJ2-2; v_gene: TRBV5-1; d_gene: NA; abundance: NA
CDR3aa: CASSLRSGSYNEQFF; CDR3nt: TGTGCCAGCAGCTTAAGAAGCGGGTCGTACAATGAGCAGTTCTTC; j_gene: TRBJ2-1; v_gene: TRBV7-3; d_gene: NA; abundance: few
CDR3aa: CSVEGTDGYTF; CDR3nt: TGCAGCGTTGAAGGGACCGATGGCTACACCTTC; j_gene: TRBJ1-2; v_gene: TRBV29-1; d_gene: NA; abundance: NA
CDR3aa: CSAHPGAGANVLTF; CDR3nt: TGCAGTGCCCATCCGGGTGCTGGGGCCAACGTCCTGACTTTC; j_gene: TRBJ2-6; v_gene: TRBV20-1; d_gene: NA; abundance: once
CDR3aa: CASSSLGRGTEAFF; CDR3nt: TGTGCCAGCAGCAGCCTCGGGCGTGGCACTGAAGCTTTCTTT; j_gene: TRBJ1-1; v_gene: TRBV6-2/TRBV6-3; d_gene: NA; abundance: few
CDR3aa: CASSERQGARQPQHF; CDR3nt: TGTGCCAGCAGCGAGCGACAGGGGGCACGCCAGCCCCAGCATTTT; j_gene: TRBJ1-5; v_gene: TRBV7-2; d_gene: TRBD1; abundance: few
CDR3aa: CASSRDRTETQYF; CDR3nt: TGTGCCAGCAGTCGAGACAGGACGGAGACCCAGTACTTC; j_gene: TRBJ2-5; v_gene: TRBV12-3/TRBV12-4; d_gene: NA; abundance: NA
CDR3aa: CASSPLSMFALGANVLTF; CDR3nt: TGTGCCAGCAGCCCACTGTCCATGTTCGCTCTTGGGGCCAACGTCCTGACTTTC; j_gene: TRBJ2-6; v_gene: TRBV7-8; d_gene: NA; abundance: few
CDR3aa: CASSLSTGTDEQYF; CDR3nt: TGTGCCAGCAGCTTATCAACAGGGACCGACGAGCAGTACTTC; j_gene: TRBJ2-7; v_gene: TRBV7-9; d_gene: NA; abundance: NA
CDR3aa: CASSHTTGAGYTF; CDR3nt: TGTGCCAGCAGTCATACGACAGGGGCTGGCTACACCTTC; j_gene: TRBJ1-2; v_gene: TRBV12-3/TRBV12-4; d_gene: TRBD1; abundance: NA
CDR3aa: CASSRTVGYTF; CDR3nt: TGTGCCAGCAGTCGGACAGTAGGCTACACCTTC; j_gene: TRBJ1-2; v_gene: TRBV28; d_gene: NA; abundance: NA
CDR3aa: CASSEAIAGGSYNEQFF; CDR3nt: TGTGCCAGCAGTGAAGCGATAGCGGGAGGGTCCTACAATGAGCAGTTCTTC; j_gene: TRBJ2-1; v_gene: TRBV6-1; d_gene: TRBD2; abundance: few
CDR3aa: CASSDSAGGMDEQFF; CDR3nt: TGTGCCAGCAGTGACTCGGCGGGAGGTATGGATGAGCAGTTCTTC; j_gene: TRBJ2-1; v_gene: TRBV6-4; d_gene: TRBD2; abundance: NA
CDR3aa: CASSQEGQGVYEQYF; CDR3nt: TGTGCCAGCAGCCAAGAGGGACAGGGAGTTTACGAGCAGTACTTC; j_gene: TRBJ2-7; v_gene: TRBV14; d_gene: TRBD1; abundance: few
CDR3aa: CATSRDRGGGQETQYF; CDR3nt: TGTGCCACCAGCAGAGATCGGGGAGGGGGACAAGAGACCCAGTACTTC; j_gene: TRBJ2-5; v_gene: TRBV15; d_gene: NA; abundance: NA
CDR3aa: CASSERPDTQYF; CDR3nt: TGTGCCAGCAGTGAACGGCCAGATACGCAGTATTTT; j_gene: TRBJ2-3; v_gene: TRBV2; d_gene: NA; abundance: once
CDR3aa: CASHSEQVSGNTIYF; CDR3nt: TGTGCCAGCCACAGTGAGCAGGTCTCTGGAAACACCATATATTTT; j_gene: TRBJ1-3; v_gene: TRBV7-2; d_gene: NA; abundance: NA
CDR3aa: CASSRKDLSSYNEQFF; CDR3nt: TGTGCCAGCAGCCGGAAGGACCTAAGCTCCTACAATGAGCAGTTCTTC; j_gene: TRBJ2-1; v_gene: TRBV5-8; d_gene: NA; abundance: NA
CDR3aa: CASSSGWIINSPLHF; CDR3nt: TGTGCCAGCAGTTCAGGGTGGATAATCAATTCACCCCTCCACTTT; j_gene: TRBJ1-6; v_gene: TRBV7-2; d_gene: NA; abundance: few
CDR3aa: CARTTSLGTEAFF; CDR3nt: TGTGCCCGTACCACCTCATTGGGCACTGAAGCTTTCTTT; j_gene: TRBJ1-1; v_gene: TRBV2; d_gene: NA; abundance: NA
CDR3aa: CATSRDRAYGYTF; CDR3nt: TGTGCCACCAGCAGAGACAGGGCATATGGCTACACCTTC; j_gene: TRBJ1-2; v_gene: TRBV15; d_gene: NA; abundance: NA
CDR3aa: CASSRSGSADTQYF; CDR3nt: TGTGCCAGCAGTCGTAGCGGGAGCGCAGATACGCAGTATTTT; j_gene: TRBJ2-3; v_gene: TRBV28; d_gene: TRBD2; abundance: NA
CDR3aa: CASSLVLGAFF; CDR3nt: TGTGCCAGCAGCTTAGTGCTCGGGGCTTTCTTT; j_gene: TRBJ1-1; v_gene: TRBV7-2; d_gene: NA; abundance: NA
CDR3aa: CATSERDRDSGVYGYTF; CDR3nt: TGTGCCACCAGTGAACGGGACCGGGACAGCGGAGTCTATGGCTACACCTTC; j_gene: TRBJ1-2; v_gene: TRBV24-1; d_gene: TRBD1; abundance: NA
CDR3aa: CSARGLGQESQPSGYTF; CDR3nt: TGCAGTGCTCGCGGATTGGGCCAGGAGAGTCAGCCTTCGGGCTACACCTTC; j_gene: TRBJ1-2; v_gene: TRBV20-1; d_gene: NA; abundance: few
CDR3aa: CSASPDGAASGTTRRYEQYF; CDR3nt: TGCAGTGCTAGTCCGGACGGGGCCGCTAGCGGGACTACTCGTCGCTACGAGCAGTACTTC; j_gene: TRBJ2-7; v_gene: TRBV20-1; d_gene: TRBD2; abundance: NA
CDR3aa: CASKSDFVGELFF; CDR3nt: TGTGCCAGCAAATCCGACTTTGTCGGGGAGCTGTTTTTT; j_gene: TRBJ2-2; v_gene: TRBV25-1; d_gene: NA; abundance: NA
CDR3aa: CSARGRVRANPGEQFF; CDR3nt: TGCAGTGCTAGAGGCCGCGTCAGGGCCAATCCAGGTGAGCAGTTCTTC; j_gene: TRBJ2-1; v_gene: TRBV20-1; d_gene: NA; abundance: NA
CDR3aa: CASSEGLAGGVGDTQYF; CDR3nt: TGTGCCAGCAGCGAGGGACTAGCGGGAGGGGTTGGAGATACGCAGTATTTT; j_gene: TRBJ2-3; v_gene: TRBV7-3; d_gene: TRBD2; abundance: NA
CDR3aa: CSASEGQETQYF; CDR3nt: TGCAGTGCTTCCGAGGGGCAGGAGACCCAGTACTTC; j_gene: TRBJ2-5; v_gene: TRBV20-1; d_gene: NA; abundance: NA
CDR3aa: CSVVGGGDQPQHF; CDR3nt: TGCAGTGTCGTGGGGGGTGGGGATCAGCCCCAGCATTTT; j_gene: TRBJ1-5; v_gene: TRBV20-1; d_gene: NA; abundance: NA